This T cell receptor (beta chain) was sequenced for a study of cytomegalovirus exposure and HLA in healthy donors. Overall study results and limits: Later, an analysis showed that TCR beta chains associated with HLA were more clonally expanded than others that were equally common. While the bulk of TCR sequences proved rare, some public TCRs turned up in many donors. V- and J-gene trimming in TCR beta was tied to a missense DCLRE1C variant by an analysis performed later.

The PCR had 60 Vbeta and 13 Jbeta primers. Some clones are missing from TCRdb's copy, which holds only in-frame ones; the method was immunoSEQ multiplex PCR. The sample holds approximately 110,000 clones; over 60% are singletons and the top ten take 13%. With V trimmed by 7 bases and J by 1 base, 13 bases remained unmatched. Per germline, CDR1 MDHEN and CDR2 SYDVKM. The length of the CDR3 is 17 residues. As to this clone: Its antigen remains unidentified.

The V call is TRBV28, the J call TRBJ2-7; 10 nucleotides match TRBD2. Sequencing input: PBMCs. This sequence originates from an older woman in good health and CMV-seropositive. The CDR3 reads CASNPGGTSAQSYEQYF. CDR3 nucleotides: TGTGCCAGCAACCCTGGCGGGACTAGCGCCCAGTCCTACGAGCAGTACTTC.